The 32 T cell receptor delta chains reported below all come from one sample, sequenced in a study of γδ T cells in repeated Plasmodium falciparum infection (dated by TCRdb to about 2021). The library was built by means of multiplex PCR. Sequencing was performed on an Illumina MiSeq. With CATT, TCRdb called clones again from the public reads; duplicate DNA rows were later joined. This sample holds tens of thousands of delta-chain clones; 0.75% to 1% were observed only once. Around 9.6% of the sample lies in the top ten. For bulk TCR repertoire analysis, Vgamma9/Vdelta2+ and Vdelta2-negative gammadelta T cell populations were isolated by flow sorting from peripheral blood mononuclear cells. Sequences were obtained from gamma-delta T cells from blood. The receptors stem from a pool of human donors (malaria-infected and uninfected, not separated).

This clone was detected a few times. It differs at one base from a far larger clone, so likely a read error. Different DNA sequences within this sample yield the same CDR3. The chain combines TRDV2 with TRDJ1; 12 bases are shared with TRDD3. This CDR3 spans 18 amino acids. Germline-derived CDR1 and CDR2 are GEAIGNYY and EKD. The CDR3 sequence is CACDPLLGDTPYTDKLIF. The CDR3 nucleotides are TGTGCCTGTGACCCATTACTGGGGGATACCCCGTACACCGATAAACTTATCTTT.

Regarding this clone: The protein given by TCRdb reflects a much larger clone and differs at residue 20 from this DNA's translation, likely from a read error; the protein shown is the DNA's translation. This chain connects TRDV2 to TRDJ1; 10 bases fit TRDD3. The CDR3 runs 22 residues. Germline CDR1 reads GEAIGNYY; CDR2 reads EKD. CDR3 bases: TGTGCCTGTGACACCATTACTGGGGGATTGATAAAGCTACCGAATTACACCGATAAACACATCTTT. Residues: CACDTITGGLIKLPNYTDKHIF.

This clone has just a few counts. The protein that TCRdb holds for this DNA derives from a much larger clone and differs from the translated DNA at residue 12, which likely indicates a read error; the protein shown here is translated from the DNA. This chain joins TRDV1 and TRDJ1, with 8 bases identical to TRDD3. CDR3 length: 24 amino acids. CDR1 and CDR2 (germline): TSWWSYY, QGS. V dropped 2 bases and J dropped 0; count of bases not matched to a gene: 29. The DNA of the CDR3 is TGTGCTCTTGGGGAAAAGAGTCCCCGCCCTCCTCAGTCGCATGGGGATACCCACACCGATAAACTCATCTTT. Translation gives CALGEKSPRPPQSHGDTHTDKLIF.

This clone was detected only a few times. This likely came from a read error, as a far larger clone is one base away. The sample contains more than one DNA sequence encoding this CDR3. This chain connects TRDV1 to TRDJ1; TRDD3 might be the D (9 bases). The J gene, not given by TCRdb, was assigned here from a germline match of the nucleotide sequence. V shed 1 base and J shed 7 bases, with 31 bases lying between them. The germline V gene has CDR1 TSWWSYY and CDR2 QGS. There are 20 residues in the CDR3. The CDR3 DNA is TGTGCTCTTGGGGAACCTAACGACTTCCTACAGCCTGGGGGATCCCTTAAACTCATCTTT. It is translated as CALGEPNDFLQPGGSLKLIF.

There are many counts of this clone. J is TRDJ1 and V is TRDV1; 10 positions match TRDD3. Since TCRdb gives no J gene, matching the DNA to germline was used here to assign it. Germline loops: CDR1 TSWWSYY, CDR2 QGS. J gave up 2 bases and V 0 bases, and 51 bases lay outside the gene matches. This CDR3 has 32 amino acids. For the CDR3, the DNA is TGTGCTCTTGGGGAACTAGGCGCCCAGACCCTTTCCTATTCGGGGCCGATGGCGGCTTGTACTGGGGGATCCCTGGGGACCGATAAACTCATCTTT. Residues: CALGELGAQTLSYSGPMAACTGGSLGTDKLIF.

With regard to this clone: TCRdb's protein for this DNA is that of a much larger clone and differs from the translation at residue 13, likely a read error; the protein shown is the DNA translation. The chain joins TRDV2 to TRDJ1; TRDD3 agrees at 12 bases. Since TCRdb gives no J gene, matching the DNA to germline was used here to assign it. J lost 2 bases, V lost 2 bases, and 20 bases had no gene match. This CDR3 is 21 amino acids long. Germline V CDR1 and CDR2: GEAIGNYY, EKD. CDR3 region: CACDKPPKYWGILPGTDKLIF. The CDR3 region has the DNA TGTGCCTGTGACAAACCCCCAAAGTACTGGGGGATACTCCCAGGAACCGATAAACTCATCTTT.

Comment on this clone: A far larger clone is one nucleotide away, so this likely arose from a read error. This same CDR3 is encoded by further DNA sequences in the sample. The chain couples TRDV2 to TRDJ1; possibly TRDD3 for D (5 bases). Between the trimmed V and J ends, which lost 3 bases and 4 bases, there was a span of 32 bases. The germline CDR1 and CDR2 sequences are GEAIGNYY and EKD. The CDR3 consists of 20 residues. As DNA, the CDR3 is TGTGCCTGTGACCCTGGAGGTTTTGCGCCAGGGGAAACTTTCGGCGATAAACTCATCTTT. Translated: CACDPGGFAPGETFGDKLIF.

This clone showed up just a few times. This DNA translates differently at residue 18 from the TCRdb protein, which is that of a much larger clone; a read error is likely, and the protein shown is the DNA's own translation. This sequence joins TRDV1 and TRDJ1; the D gene is possibly TRDD3 (6 bases). TCRdb is silent on the J gene; assignment here came from matching the DNA to germline. The CDR3 is made up of 22 amino acids. CDR1 and CDR2 (germline): TSWWSYY, QGS. The CDR3 protein is CALGEPTLGWGSLEEDTNKLIF. CDR3 coding DNA: TGTGCTCTTGGGGAACCGACGTTGGGGTGGGGGTCACTAGAAGAGGACACCAATAAACTCATCTTT.

This clone was seen a few times. TCRdb records a much larger clone's protein for this DNA, with a difference at residue 19 that likely arises from a read error; the protein given is the translation of the DNA. The rearrangement links TRDV2 to TRDJ1, with TRDD3 matching 7 bases. Germline trimming cut 1 base from V and 2 bases from J; bases unmatched to any gene: 36. Germline V gives CDR1 GEAIGNYY, CDR2 EKD. This CDR3 comprises 25 residues. For the CDR3, the DNA is TGTGCCTGTGACACTTCCTGCTTTAGACTGGGGACTCACGCATCCAGCCGAACCAAGACCGATAAACTCATCTTT. Its protein is CACDTSCFRLGTHASSRTKTDKLIF.

This clone was observed a few times. This DNA's translation and the protein TCRdb lists, from a much larger clone, do not match at residue 14, likely due to a read error; the protein shown is translated from the DNA. The J gene is TRDJ1, the V gene TRDV2, with 10 bases aligning to TRDD3. TCRdb gives no J gene; it was assigned here by matching the DNA to germline. The CDR3 runs to 19 residues. The trim removed 0 bases at V and 4 bases at J, leaving 16 bases unmatched. In germline, CDR1 is GEAIGNYY, CDR2 EKD. The CDR3 nucleotides are TGTGCCTGTGACACCGTGAGCCTACCCACTGGGGGATGGATCGATAAACTCATCTTT. Its translation is CACDTVSLPTGGWIDKLIF.

This clone was detected a few times. The amino acid sequence in TCRdb belongs to a much larger clone and departs from this DNA's translation at residue 5, likely a sequencing read error; the sequence shown is translated from the DNA. The gene calls are TRDV1 and TRDJ1; 8 positions match TRDD3. The CDR3 totals 16 residues. Germline values: CDR1 TSWWSYY, CDR2 QGS. CDR3 amino acids: CALREWGIYGTDKLIF. The CDR3 DNA is TGTGCTCTTAGGGAATGGGGGATTTATGGCACCGATAAACTCATCTTT.

With respect to this clone: The likely explanation is a read error, given a far larger clone one base away. Other DNA sequences in this specimen translate into the identical CDR3. The J gene was not called, though the V gene is TRDV2; TRDD3, the D gene given by the table, was not confirmed from the DNA. Germline assignment: CDR1 GEAIGNYY and CDR2 EKD. The CDR3 sequence is 15 residues long. CDR3: CACDTLGDLTAQLFF. The CDR3, as DNA: TGTGCCTGTGACACTTTGGGGGATTTGACAGCACAACTCTTCTTC.

As for this clone: The protein held in TCRdb is that of a much larger clone and does not match this DNA's translation at residue 9, likely because of a read error; the protein shown is translated from the DNA. The gene calls are TRDV1 and TRDJ1; TRDD3 agrees at 9 bases. The J gene, left out of TCRdb, was set here by checking the DNA against germline. CDR3 length: 21 residues. The ends lost 0 bases at V and 4 bases at J; junction bases unmatched: 21. Per germline, CDR1 TSWWSYY and CDR2 QGS. Here the CDR3 DNA reads TGTGCTCTTGGGGAACTTCCTGGTGGATTGAATGCTGGGGGATGGGGCGATAAACTCATCTTT. Translated: CALGELPGGLNAGGWGDKLIF.

As regards this clone: This DNA's translation differs at residue 8 from TCRdb's protein, which comes from a much larger clone; a read error is likely, and the protein shown is translated from the DNA. V usage is TRDV1 and J usage is TRDJ1; 8 bases are shared with TRDD3. Because TCRdb records no J gene, it was assigned here through a match of the DNA to germline. V was clipped by 3 bases and J by 7 bases; unmatched bases: 19. CDR1 and CDR2 (germline): TSWWSYY, QGS. CDR3 length: 18 amino acids. The CDR3 DNA follows: TGTGCTCTTGGGGAGTCACACTTCGTCCGGGGGATATCGGGTAAACTCATCTTT. Translated: CALGESHFVRGISGKLIF.

This clone has only a few counts. TCRdb's protein for this DNA is that of a much larger clone and differs from the translation at residue 9, likely a read error; the protein shown is the DNA translation. The rearrangement links TRDV2 to TRDJ3, with 8 bases lining up with TRDD3. TCRdb records no J gene; here it was assigned by comparing the DNA to germline. Germline CDR1 reads GEAIGNYY; CDR2 reads EKD. The trim removed 1 base at V and 0 bases at J, leaving 7 bases unmatched. The CDR3 loop spans 19 amino acids. The CDR3 nucleotides read TGTGCCTGTGACACAAGTAGGGGGATAGGCTCCTGGGACACCCGACAGATGTTTTTC. Amino acids: CACDTSRGIGSWDTRQMFF.

The table lists this clone with a few counts. The mismatch at residue 3 between this DNA's translation and the TCRdb protein of a much larger clone likely reflects a read error; the protein shown is translated from the DNA. V gene TRDV2 combines with J gene TRDJ3; 7 bases align to TRDD3. No J gene was available from TCRdb, and it was assigned here by a germline match of the DNA. Germline CDR1 is GEAIGNYY and CDR2 is EKD. The CDR3 is 19 residues long. The CDR3 spells CAWDTAGGRSSWDTRQMFF. The CDR3 bases are TGTGCCTGGGACACAGCTGGGGGCCGAAGCTCCTGGGACACCCGACAGATGTTTTTC.

This clone was counted a few times. The protein that TCRdb holds for this DNA derives from a much larger clone and differs from the translated DNA at residue 18, which likely indicates a read error; the protein shown here is translated from the DNA. Called V gene: TRDV2; the J gene was not called; TRDD3, the table's D call, was not compared with the DNA. Germline V gene data show CDR1 as GEAIGNYY and CDR2 as EKD. The CDR3 has 19 residues. CDR3 amino acids: CACVGRVGGYQPPTDKLTF. In DNA, the CDR3 is TGTGCCTGTGTCGGAAGGGTTGGGGGATACCAGCCCCCCACCGATAAACTCACCTTT.

This clone was counted only a few times. TCRdb assigns this DNA the protein of a much larger clone, which departs from its translation at residue 8; this likely reflects a read error, and the protein shown comes from translating the DNA. The chain carries TRDV1 and TRDJ1; unclear D gene. The CDR3 contains 11 residues. Germline values: CDR1 TSWWSYY, CDR2 QGS. This CDR3 is CALDIFDRLIF. In DNA form, the CDR3 reads TGTGCTCTTGACATTTTCGATAGACTCATCTTT.

This clone turned up a few times. A read error is likely here: a far larger clone is one base away. This sample also contains other DNA sequences that code for the same CDR3. J is TRDJ1 and V is TRDV1; 12 nucleotides line up with TRDD3. This CDR3 contains 21 residues. Per the germline V gene, CDR1 is TSWWSYY and CDR2 is QGS. The CDR3 loop reads CALGEFTAVLGDTVVMDKLIF. DNA for the CDR3: TGTGCCCTTGGGGAATTCACGGCGGTACTGGGGGATACTGTCGTCATGGATAAACTCATCTTT.

For this clone: It may be a read error: a sequence one base away is much more abundant. The genes are TRDV2 and TRDJ1, with 9 bases aligning to TRDD3. V lost 0 bases and J lost 0; bases outside the gene matches: 13. Germline V CDR1 and CDR2: GEAIGNYY, EKD. The CDR3 length is 19 residues. In nucleotides, the CDR3 is TGTGCCTGTGACACCAACCCTACTGGGGGACCGCTAAACACCGATAAACTCATCTTT. Translation: CACDTNPTGGPLNTDKLIF.

As for this clone: Since a far larger clone is one base different, this is likely a read error. Other DNA sequences of this sample code for an identical CDR3. The chain carries TRDV2 and TRDJ1; a possible D gene is TRDD3 (6 bases). No J gene was available from TCRdb, and it was assigned here by a germline match of the DNA. There are 17 residues in the CDR3. CDR1 and CDR2 from the germline V gene are GEAIGNYY and EKD. The V end was cut by 0 bases, the J end by 0 bases, with 16 bases between. The CDR3 DNA follows: TGTGCCTGTGACACCGTCTCCGGGATAAGAAACACCGATAAACTCATCTTT. Protein product: CACDTVSGIRNTDKLIF.

Note on this clone: TCRdb has a much larger clone's protein, which differs at residue 18 from the translation of this DNA, likely because of a read error; what is shown is the protein translated from the DNA. V gene TRDV1 combines with J gene TRDJ1; 13 bases are a match to TRDD3. TCRdb is silent on the J gene; assignment here came from matching the DNA to germline. Germline V gene sequence: CDR1 TSWWSYY, CDR2 QGS. The CDR3 is 21 residues long. CDR3 nucleotides: TGTGCTCTTGGGGAATGGAACTGGGGGATACGTCGGCCACCGTACACCGATGAACTCATCTTT. Translated, it gives CALGEWNWGIRRPPYTDELIF.

This clone came up a few times. A single base is all that separates this from a far larger clone, so a read error is likely. The same CDR3 can be traced to other DNA sequences in this sample. J is TRDJ1 and V is TRDV1; 8 positions agree with TRDD3. Because TCRdb records no J gene, it was assigned here through a match of the DNA to germline. The CDR3 extends over 19 amino acids. Germline CDR1 TSWWSYY, CDR2 QGS. The CDR3 DNA follows: TGTGCCCTTGGGGAAAGAATTACCTACATTGGGGGATCTCCTAATAAACTCATCTTT. Translated: CALGERITYIGGSPNKLIF.

Points on this clone: This DNA's translation differs at residue 18 from TCRdb's protein, which comes from a much larger clone; a read error is likely, and the protein shown is translated from the DNA. The CDR3 bases are TGTGCCTGTGACCCGGTCAATCCTTCATCTTTTCATGGGGAGACCTCCTGGGGCACCCGACAGATGTTTTTC. Amino acid sequence: CACDPVNPSSFHGETSWGTRQMFF. V and J are TRDV2 and TRDJ3; TRDD3 is a possible D gene (6 bases). No J gene is reported in TCRdb; it was inferred here by comparing the DNA with germline. This CDR3 is 24 amino acids long. Germline V gives CDR1 GEAIGNYY, CDR2 EKD.

Regarding this clone: This DNA translates differently at residue 19 from the TCRdb protein, which is that of a much larger clone; a read error is likely, and the protein shown is the DNA's own translation. This rearrangement joins TRDV2 to TRDJ1; 13 positions match TRDD3. The CDR3 is made up of 20 amino acids. Germline loops: CDR1 GEAIGNYY, CDR2 EKD. DNA of the CDR3: TGTGCCTGTGACTCCGGGTACTGGGGGATACGCGGGGAAAACACCGATAAACTCACCTTT. Encoded protein: CACDSGYWGIRGENTDKLTF.

This clone was counted only a few times. A far larger clone is off by one base, so a read error is likely. The sample carries other DNA sequences with the same CDR3. The chain recombines TRDV1 with TRDJ1; tentative D call: TRDD3 (6 bases). The length of the CDR3 is 16 residues. CDR1 and CDR2 from the germline V gene are TSWWSYY and QGS. The CDR3 region is CALGERYVTGRNKLIF. CDR3 bases: TGTGCTCTTGGAGAACGGTACGTTACTGGGCGCAATAAACTCATCTTT.

This clone has just a few counts. The protein that TCRdb holds for this DNA derives from a much larger clone and differs from the translated DNA at residue 5, which likely indicates a read error; the protein shown here is translated from the DNA. The chain has TRDV1 and TRDJ1; D call uncertain. TCRdb does not report a J gene; here it was assigned by matching the DNA to germline references. The CDR3 is 19 residues long. Trimming left V 10 bases short and J 1 base short, with 31 bases between. CDR1 is TSWWSYY, CDR2 QGS, per germline. In DNA, the CDR3 is TGTGCTCCGCAGAGCCCTTTCCCTCCATCGTACGAGGCCACCGATAAACTCATCTTT. Protein product: CAPQSPFPPSYEATDKLIF.

Ten or more counts support this clone. A far larger clone is one nucleotide away, so this likely arose from a read error. Distinct nucleotide sequences in the sample also encode this CDR3. This chain links TRDV2 with TRDJ1; 9 nucleotides match TRDD3. V lost 3 bases and J lost 0; bases outside the gene matches: 13. Germline V lookup: CDR1 GEAIGNYY, CDR2 EKD. CDR3 length equals 18 residues. The CDR3 region is CACDPLTGGYSDTDKLIF. CDR3 DNA sequence: TGTGCCTGTGACCCTTTGACCGGGGGATACTCTGACACCGATAAACTCATCTTT.

This clone was seen a few times. A far larger clone is off by one base, so a read error is likely. The identical CDR3 is also encoded by other nucleotide sequences in the sample. The V gene is TRDV2, the J gene TRDJ1, with 7 bases lining up with TRDD3. In the absence of a J gene in TCRdb, the DNA was matched to germline to assign it here. The V gene's germline CDR1 is GEAIGNYY and CDR2 EKD. The CDR3 spans 15 residues. The CDR3 sequence is CACDTLGMNTDKLIF. The CDR3 region has the DNA TGCGCCTGTGACACACTGGGGATGAACACCGATAAACTCATCTTT.

This clone was observed a few times. A read error likely explains this, since a far larger clone differs by one base. The sample holds other DNA sequences that translate to the same CDR3. The chain employs TRDV1 and TRDJ1; D not certain. V was trimmed by 1 base and J by 6 bases, leaving 6 bases between them. The CDR3 has 12 amino acids. The germline V gene encodes CDR1 TSWWSYY and CDR2 QGS. The CDR3 region is CALGERRHKLIF. The CDR3 DNA reads TGTGCTCTTGGGGAACGTAGACATAAACTCATCTTT.

As concerns this clone: The protein recorded in TCRdb matches a much larger clone and deviates from this DNA's translation at residue 12, suggesting a read error; the protein here is obtained by translating the DNA. The chain links TRDV1 to TRDJ1, with 9 bases identical to TRDD3. The germline V gene has CDR1 TSWWSYY and CDR2 QGS. CDR3 length: 18 amino acids. V lost 5 bases and J lost 1; bases outside the gene matches: 14. CDR3 sequence (DNA): TGTGCTCTTGGGTTCTACGAATCTGGGGGATTGTGCACCGATAAACTCATCTTT. It encodes CALGFYESGGLCTDKLIF.

Concerning this clone itself: This sequence is one base from a far larger clone and is likely a read error. The same CDR3 can be traced to other DNA sequences in this sample. The chain couples TRDV1 to TRDJ1, with unresolved D. Because TCRdb records no J gene, it was assigned here through a match of the DNA to germline. The CDR3 loop spans 16 amino acids. V was clipped by 1 base and J by 0 bases, with 12 bases between them. Germline-derived CDR1 and CDR2 are TSWWSYY and QGS. CDR3 nucleotides: TGTGCTCTTGGGGAACCGAGATGGACGAACACCGATAAACTCATCTTT. Protein product: CALGEPRWTNTDKLIF.